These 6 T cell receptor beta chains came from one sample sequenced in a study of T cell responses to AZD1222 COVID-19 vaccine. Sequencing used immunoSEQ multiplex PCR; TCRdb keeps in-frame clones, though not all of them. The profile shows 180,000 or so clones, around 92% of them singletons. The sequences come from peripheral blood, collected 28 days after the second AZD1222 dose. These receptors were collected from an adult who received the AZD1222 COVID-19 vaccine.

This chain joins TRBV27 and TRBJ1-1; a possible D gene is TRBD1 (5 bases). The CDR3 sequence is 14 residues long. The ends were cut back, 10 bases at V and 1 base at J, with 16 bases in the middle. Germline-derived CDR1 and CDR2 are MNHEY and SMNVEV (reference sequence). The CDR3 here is CANLTGLKNTEAFF. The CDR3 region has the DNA TGTGCCAACCTCACGGGACTCAAGAACACTGAAGCTTTCTTT.

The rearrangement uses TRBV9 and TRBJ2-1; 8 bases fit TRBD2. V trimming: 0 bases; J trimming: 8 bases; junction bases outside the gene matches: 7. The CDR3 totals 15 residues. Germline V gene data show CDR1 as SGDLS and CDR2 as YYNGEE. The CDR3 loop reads CASSVATSGGDEQFF. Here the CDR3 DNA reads TGTGCCAGCAGCGTAGCAACTAGCGGCGGGGATGAGCAGTTCTTC.

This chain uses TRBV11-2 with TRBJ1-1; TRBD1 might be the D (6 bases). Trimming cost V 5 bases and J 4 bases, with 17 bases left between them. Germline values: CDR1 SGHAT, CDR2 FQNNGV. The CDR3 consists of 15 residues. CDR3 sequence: CASSPEGGVSTEAFF. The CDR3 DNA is TGTGCCAGCAGCCCAGAGGGGGGGGTGAGCACTGAAGCTTTCTTT.

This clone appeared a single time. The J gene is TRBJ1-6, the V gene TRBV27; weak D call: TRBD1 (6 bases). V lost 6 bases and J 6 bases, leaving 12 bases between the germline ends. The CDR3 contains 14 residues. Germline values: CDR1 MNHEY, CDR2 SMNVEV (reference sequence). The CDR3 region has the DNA TGTGCCAGCAGCCTGACAGGCGGTAATTCACCCCTCCACTTT. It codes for CASSLTGGNSPLHF.

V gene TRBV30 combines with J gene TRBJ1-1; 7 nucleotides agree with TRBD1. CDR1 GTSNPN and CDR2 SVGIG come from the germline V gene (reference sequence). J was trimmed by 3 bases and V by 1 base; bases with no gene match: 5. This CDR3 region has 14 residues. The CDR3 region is CAWSEGQGDTEAFF. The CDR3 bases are TGTGCCTGGAGTGAGGGCCAGGGGGACACTGAAGCTTTCTTT.

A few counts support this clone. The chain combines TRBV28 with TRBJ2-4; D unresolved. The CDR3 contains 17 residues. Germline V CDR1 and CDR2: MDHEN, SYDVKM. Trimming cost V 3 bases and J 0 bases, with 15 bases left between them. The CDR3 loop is CASSFSYGGIAKNIQYF. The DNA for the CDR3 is TGTGCCAGCAGTTTTAGTTACGGCGGTATAGCCAAAAACATTCAGTACTTC.